This TCR beta chain stems from a study of blood T cell repertoires in COVID-19. Across the study: COVID-19 samples collected from the United States, Italy and Spain covered acute and convalescent phases. Sources were T cells, B-cell-depleted T cells, or PBMCs; the material itself was cDNA or gDNA.

Original analysis: Amplifying reference gene primers gave estimates of nucleated cell counts. Sequencing used immunoSEQ multiplex PCR; TCRdb keeps in-frame clones, though not all of them. V, J and clone size reflect that table, while D and trimming were determined from the DNA. The sample lists around 81,000 clones; around 90% were seen once. Trimming took off 4 bases at V and 0 bases at J, with 12 bases between the two ends. The CDR3 is 16 amino acids. Germline CDR1 reads MDHEN; CDR2 reads SYDVKM. The sequenced sample consisted of peripheral blood. The TCR originated in a man aged 70-80 years with acute or convalescent COVID-19. The V and J genes are TRBV28 and TRBJ2-2; possible D gene TRBD1, 5 bases. The CDR3 loop reads CASSSYDSPNTGELFF. The CDR3 DNA sequence: TGTGCCAGCAGTTCTTACGACAGTCCGAACACCGGGGAGCTGTTTTTT. The full variable domain, with the rest looked up from reference TRBV28 and TRBJ2-2, is DVKVTQSSRYLVKRTGEKVFLECVQDMDHENMFWYRQDPGLGLRLIYFSYDVKMKEKGDIPEGYSVSREKKERFSLILESASTNQTSMYLCASSSYDSPNTGELFFGEGSRLTVL.